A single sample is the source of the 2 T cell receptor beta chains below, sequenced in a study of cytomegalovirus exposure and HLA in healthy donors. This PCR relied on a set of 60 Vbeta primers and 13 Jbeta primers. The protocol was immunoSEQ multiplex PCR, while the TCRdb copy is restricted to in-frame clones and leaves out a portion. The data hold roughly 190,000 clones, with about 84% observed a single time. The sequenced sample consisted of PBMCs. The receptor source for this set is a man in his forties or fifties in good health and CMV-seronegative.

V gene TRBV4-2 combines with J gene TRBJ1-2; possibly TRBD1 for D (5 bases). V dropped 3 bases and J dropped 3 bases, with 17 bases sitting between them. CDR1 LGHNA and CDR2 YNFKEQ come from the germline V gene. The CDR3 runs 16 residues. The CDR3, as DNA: TGTGCCAGCAGCCAGATGCCAGTCCGGGGGTACTATGGCTACACCTTC. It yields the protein CASSQMPVRGYYGYTF.

The CDR3 spells CASSRTGGADGELFF. Here the CDR3 DNA reads TGTGCCAGCAGCCGGACAGGGGGCGCCGACGGGGAGCTGTTTTTT. This chain joins TRBV6-5 and TRBJ2-2; 11 nucleotides match TRBD1. From germline, CDR1 is MNHEY and CDR2 SVGAGI. V gave up 6 bases and J gave up 7 bases; unmatched junction bases: 7. The CDR3 totals 15 residues.